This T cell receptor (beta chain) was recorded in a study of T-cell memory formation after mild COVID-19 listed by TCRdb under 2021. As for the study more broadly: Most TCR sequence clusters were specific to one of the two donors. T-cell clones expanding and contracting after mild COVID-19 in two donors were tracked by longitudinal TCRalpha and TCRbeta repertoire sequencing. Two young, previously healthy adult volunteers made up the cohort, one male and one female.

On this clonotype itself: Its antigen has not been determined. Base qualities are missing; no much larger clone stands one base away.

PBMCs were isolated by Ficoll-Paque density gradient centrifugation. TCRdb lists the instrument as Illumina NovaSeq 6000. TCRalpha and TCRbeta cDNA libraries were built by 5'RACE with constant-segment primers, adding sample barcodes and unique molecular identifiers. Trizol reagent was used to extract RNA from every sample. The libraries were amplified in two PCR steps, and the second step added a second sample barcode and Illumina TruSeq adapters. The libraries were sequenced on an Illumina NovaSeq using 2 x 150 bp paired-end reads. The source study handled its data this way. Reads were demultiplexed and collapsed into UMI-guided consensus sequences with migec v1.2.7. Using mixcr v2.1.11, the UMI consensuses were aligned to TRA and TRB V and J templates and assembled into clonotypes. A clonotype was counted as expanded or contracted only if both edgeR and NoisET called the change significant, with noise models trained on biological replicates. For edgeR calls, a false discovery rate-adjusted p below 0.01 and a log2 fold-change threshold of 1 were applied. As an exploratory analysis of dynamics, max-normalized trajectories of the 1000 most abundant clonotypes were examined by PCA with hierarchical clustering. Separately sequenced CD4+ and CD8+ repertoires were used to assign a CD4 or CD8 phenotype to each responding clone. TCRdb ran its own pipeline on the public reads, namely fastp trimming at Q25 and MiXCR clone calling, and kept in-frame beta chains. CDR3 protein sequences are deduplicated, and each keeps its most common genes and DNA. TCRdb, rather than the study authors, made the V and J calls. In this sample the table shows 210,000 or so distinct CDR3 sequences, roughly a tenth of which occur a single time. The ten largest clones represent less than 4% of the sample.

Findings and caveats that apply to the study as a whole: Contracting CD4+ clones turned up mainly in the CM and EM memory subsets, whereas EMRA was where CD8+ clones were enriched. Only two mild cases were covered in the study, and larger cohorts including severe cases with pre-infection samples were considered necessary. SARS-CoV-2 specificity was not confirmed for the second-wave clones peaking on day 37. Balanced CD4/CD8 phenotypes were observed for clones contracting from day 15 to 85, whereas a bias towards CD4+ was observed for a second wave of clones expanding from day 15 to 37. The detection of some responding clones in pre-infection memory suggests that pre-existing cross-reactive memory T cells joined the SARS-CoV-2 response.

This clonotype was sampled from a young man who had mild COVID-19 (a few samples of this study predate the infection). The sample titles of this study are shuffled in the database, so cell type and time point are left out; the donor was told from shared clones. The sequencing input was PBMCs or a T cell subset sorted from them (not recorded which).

This receptor carries the CDR3 CASSQERAPNTDTQYF. The nucleotide sequence is given as TGCGCCAGCAGCCAAGAGCGGGCACCTAACACAGATACGCAGTATTTT. The V gene is TRBV4-1 and the J gene is TRBJ2-3; TRBD2 is a weak D gene call, 5 bases matching. V and J lose 0 bases and 2 bases, and a span of 12 bases separates them. The CDR3, cysteine through phenylalanine, is 16 amino acids long. Kept here is only the CDR3 DNA, which spans 48 bases and is read in frame from base 1. Sequences MGHRA (CDR1) and YSYEKL (CDR2) are obtained from the germline V gene.